This TCR beta chain was captured by sequencing in a study of shared clonotypes between healthy human individuals. Findings and limits, study-wide: Non-shared clonotypes had lower generation probabilities than clonotypes shared by all four sorted-subset donors. Relative to memory subsets, naive subsets generally showed larger estimated richness.

This CDR3 has 11 amino acids. Trimming removed 8 bases from V and 4 bases from J, with 9 bases in between. CDR1 MNHNY and CDR2 SVGAGI come from the germline V gene (reference sequence). Subsets obtained from CD4+ cells comprised CD45RA+ naive and CD45RA-negative memory cells. Remarks on this clone: Its cognate antigen is unknown.

Profiling relied on immunoSEQ multiplex PCR, and the TCRdb table lists in-frame clones only, not all of them. Of around 2,000,000 clones in the sample, about 95% were seen once. This receptor was obtained from a man aged 18 to 29 in good health. The chain links TRBV6-6 to TRBJ2-7, with D possibly being TRBD1 (5 bases). What was sequenced was naive CD4+ T cells sorted from blood. Subset of the sample: CD45RA+ positively selected. The CDR3 sequence is CASGNRYEQYF. CDR3 nucleotides: TGTGCCAGCGGGAACAGGTACGAGCAGTACTTC.